Listed below are T cell receptor beta chains from one sample, sequenced in a study of shared clonotypes between healthy human individuals. Data came from immunoSEQ multiplex PCR; TCRdb stores just in-frame clones and leaves some out. The sample has around 1.1 million clones, approximately 80% seen once; the top ten hold 0.89%. The specimen was memory CD4+ T cells from PBMCs. Receptors originate from a man in his late teens or twenties in good health. Some clones in this sample may be carry-over from other donors' samples. CDR3s include the opening cysteine and the closing phenylalanine or tryptophan. A D gene is named only where the DNA matches it firmly. Clone size is shown for a subset of rows, as once, few, many or a class of expanded clone.

TRBJ1-4 - - TRBV19 TGTGCCAGTAGTATAGGTCCACCGCCGTACGCAACTAATGAAAAACTGTTTTTT CASSIGPPPYATNEKLFF
TRBJ1-4 - once TRBV4-1 TGCGCCAGCAGCCAAGGGACAGACCCAACAACTAATGAAAAACTGTTTTTT CASSQGTDPTTNEKLFF
TRBJ1-2 - - TRBV2 TGTGCCAGCACCGGCACGGAGCGGAACTATGGCTACACCTTC CASTGTERNYGYTF
TRBJ2-3 - - TRBV5-1 TGCGCCAGCCGGATGGACGGCGTCAGCACAGATACGCAGTATTTT CASRMDGVSTDTQYF
TRBJ2-5 TRBD1 - TRBV5-1 TGCGCCAGCAGCTTAACCGGGACAGGGGGCGCAGGGGAGGAGACCCAGTACTTC CASSLTGTGGAGEETQYF
TRBJ2-2 TRBD2 few TRBV7-6 TGTGCCAGCAGCCGAAATAGCGGGAGTCCCACCGGGGAGCTGTTTTTT CASSRNSGSPTGELFF
TRBJ2-1 TRBD2 - TRBV12-5 TGTGCTAGTGGTTTCGGCCCTACAGGGGGCCAAGGAATAGCGGGAGGGTTTGAGCAGTTCTTC CASGFGPTGGQGIAGGFEQFF
TRBJ2-5 - - TRBV20-1 TGCAGTGCTAGTCCTAGGGAGACCCAGTACTTC CSASPRETQYF
TRBJ1-2 - - TRBV5-4 TGTGCCAGCAGCCCGAGGGGGGGGCATTTCGGCTACACCTTC CASSPRGGHFGYTF
TRBJ2-2 - - TRBV7-7 TGTGCCAGCAGCGGACAAGACACCGGGGAGCTGTTTTTT CASSGQDTGELFF
TRBJ2-7 TRBD1 once TRBV2 TGTGCCAGCAGCCCACAGGGGATCTACTACGAGCAGTACTTC CASSPQGIYYEQYF
TRBJ1-2 - - TRBV9 TGTGCCAGCAGCGCCCAGTCCAAGAGAGCTAACTATGGCTACACCTTC CASSAQSKRANYGYTF
TRBJ1-1 - few TRBV30 TGTGCCTGGAGTGTGTCCTCGAACACTGAAGCTTTCTTT CAWSVSSNTEAFF
TRBJ1-2 TRBD1 - TRBV6-1 TGTGCCAGCAGCAGACTACAGGGGGCGGAAGGCTACACCTTC CASSRLQGAEGYTF
TRBJ1-1 TRBD1 - TRBV6-5 TGTGCCAGCAGAGGGGGCCCGGACACTGAAGCTTTCTTT CASRGGPDTEAFF
TRBJ1-4 - - TRBV6-1 TGTGCCAGCACAGAAGTTAATGAAAAACTGTTTTTT CASTEVNEKLFF
TRBJ1-1 - - TRBV11-2 TGTGCCAGCAGTTATGTGGCTCTGGGGTACGGAGCTTTCTTT CASSYVALGYGAFF
TRBJ1-4 - - TRBV28 TGTGCCAGCAGTTTGTCCGGCAGTCTTAATGAAAAACTGTTTTTT CASSLSGSLNEKLFF
TRBJ2-2 - - TRBV29-1 TGCAGCGTTGCCCGACGAGGAAACACCGGGGAGCTGTTTTTT CSVARRGNTGELFF
TRBJ2-7 - few TRBV30 TGTGCCTCTAAAACTGCTAGCTCCTACGAGCAGTACTTC CASKTASSYEQYF
TRBJ2-1 - many TRBV29-1 TGCAGCGTTGAAGGGGTACAATCGATTGGCAATGAGCAGTTCTTC CSVEGVQSIGNEQFF
TRBJ1-1 - - TRBV6-5 TGTGCCAGCAATTTTGGACGGCGGAACACTGAAGCTTTCTTT CASNFGRRNTEAFF
TRBJ1-6 TRBD1 few TRBV2 TGTGCCAGCAGAGGGACAGGGAACAATTCACCCCTCCACTTT CASRGTGNNSPLHF
TRBJ1-1 - - TRBV28 TGTGCCAGCAGTATCGGACAGAGGGCCGCTGAAGCTTTCTTT CASSIGQRAAEAFF